Listed below are T cell receptor beta chains from one sample, sequenced in a study of graft-versus-host responses after intestinal transplantation. Their cognate antigens are unknown. Using immunoSEQ multiplex PCR, the repertoire was profiled, and TCRdb retains in-frame clones only, with some absent. This table holds 120,000 or so clones, around 93% found once. The sample in question was unstimulated CD8+ T cells sorted from spleen or lymph node cells, obtained before intestinal transplant. Receptors originate from a human donor who received an intestinal transplant. Both conserved end residues are part of each CDR3. D genes are given only for firm matches. Clone size is not always given. Where it is, it says once, few, many or a class for expanded clones.

clone size,D gene,V gene,J gene,CDR3 DNA,CDR3 protein
few,-,TRBV5-6,TRBJ2-4,TGTGCCAGCAGCCCCCGAGAAGGGGCCAAAAACATTCAGTACTTC,CASSPREGAKNIQYF
-,TRBD1,TRBV9,TRBJ2-1,TGTGCCAGCAGCGTACAGGGGGCGGACTACAATGAGCAGTTCTTC,CASSVQGADYNEQFF
once,TRBD1,TRBV7-2,TRBJ1-1,TGTGCCAGCAGCTTAATAGTTTGGTCCCGGGACAGGGAGACTGAAGCTTTCTTT,CASSLIVWSRDRETEAFF
-,-,TRBV27,TRBJ1-1,TGTGCCAGCAGTACCCTCGACAGGAACACTGAAGCTTTCTTT,CASSTLDRNTEAFF
-,-,TRBV21-1,TRBJ2-3,TGTGCCAGCAGCACCAGCCCCGGGAGAGAGGCAGATACGCAGTATTTT,CASSTSPGREADTQYF
-,-,TRBV5-5,TRBJ2-1,TGTGCCAGCAGCTTGTTTGTTCGAGGGAGCTCCTACAATGAGCAGTTCTTC,CASSLFVRGSSYNEQFF
-,TRBD1,TRBV30,TRBJ1-5,TGTGCCTGGACCCACAGGGGGGAACAGCCCCAGCATTTT,CAWTHRGEQPQHF
once,TRBD1,TRBV5-1,TRBJ2-2,TGCGCCAGCAGCCTAGGACAGGGGGCTTTAATCGGGGAGCTGTTTTTT,CASSLGQGALIGELFF
-,-,TRBV7-9,TRBJ1-2,TGTGCCAGCAGCTCGACAGGAAAAATTAACTATGGCTACACCTTC,CASSSTGKINYGYTF
-,-,TRBV11-2,TRBJ1-1,TGTGCCAGCAGCTTAGATCACTCAGTAACGAACACTGAAGCTTTCTTT,CASSLDHSVTNTEAFF
-,-,TRBV27,TRBJ2-2,TGTGCCAGCAGTTATTGGGCCGGGGAGCTGTTTTTT,CASSYWAGELFF
once,TRBD2,TRBV30,TRBJ2-7,TGTGCCTGGAGTATGGCGGGAGGTACCTACGAGCAGTACTTC,CAWSMAGGTYEQYF
once,TRBD1,TRBV7-8,TRBJ1-5,TGTGCCAGCAGCCCTCTGACAGGGCGCAATCAGCCCCAGCATTTT,CASSPLTGRNQPQHF
-,-,TRBV7-9,TRBJ1-1,TGTGCCAGCAGCCTGGACAAGAACACTGAAGCTTTCTTT,CASSLDKNTEAFF
-,TRBD1,TRBV6-5,TRBJ1-5,TGTGCCAGCAGTACTTGGACAGGGCCCCGGCATTTT,CASSTWTGPRHF
-,-,TRBV30,TRBJ1-1,TGTGCCTGGACCCCAGGCGGAACTGAAGCTTTCTTT,CAWTPGGTEAFF
-,TRBD1,TRBV9,TRBJ2-7,TGTGCCAGCAGCGTAGAAGACAGGGGGTTCTACGAGCAGTACTTC,CASSVEDRGFYEQYF
-,TRBD2,TRBV19,TRBJ2-1,TGTGCCAGTAGTATTGGGACTAGCGGGATGAATGAGCAGTTCTTC,CASSIGTSGMNEQFF
-,-,TRBV6-5,TRBJ2-7,TGTGCCAGCAGCCGGGTCCCTATACGGGAGCAGTACTTC,CASSRVPIREQYF
-,-,TRBV6-6,TRBJ1-2,TGTGCCAGCAGTTATTCTAATTGGGGCTATGGCTACACCTTC,CASSYSNWGYGYTF
-,-,TRBV2,TRBJ2-7,TGTGCCAGCAGAGTACAGAACTCCTACGAGCAGTACTTC,CASRVQNSYEQYF
-,-,TRBV9,TRBJ1-1,TGTGCCAGCAGCTCCGGGAGGGGCAGCCCGAACACTGAAGCTTTCTTT,CASSSGRGSPNTEAFF
-,TRBD1,TRBV7-9,TRBJ2-7,TGTGCCAGCAGCTTAGGTGGGACAGGGGGCCCGTACGAGCAGTACTTC,CASSLGGTGGPYEQYF
few,TRBD1,TRBV7-6,TRBJ2-7,TGTGCCAGCAGCTTAGGTGGACAGGGAAACGAGCAGTACTTC,CASSLGGQGNEQYF
-,-,TRBV9,TRBJ1-2,TGTGCCAGCAGCGAAAACAGATCTAACTATGGCTACACCTTC,CASSENRSNYGYTF
-,TRBD1,TRBV7-3,TRBJ2-7,TGTGCCAGCAGCCCTACAGGGGGCCCCTACGAGCAGTACTTC,CASSPTGGPYEQYF
-,TRBD2,TRBV7-6,TRBJ2-2,TGTGCCAGCAGCTTAGCGGGACTAGCGGGACCCGGGGAGCTGTTTTTT,CASSLAGLAGPGELFF
-,TRBD1,TRBV7-6,TRBJ2-7,TGTGCCAGCAGCTTAGTGACAGGGAACGAGCAGTACTTC,CASSLVTGNEQYF
-,-,TRBV6-5,TRBJ2-3,TGTGCCTCCCAGTCCAACGGACTGATCACAGATACGCAGTATTTT,CASQSNGLITDTQYF
-,-,TRBV27,TRBJ1-1,TGTGCCAGCAGTTTATCGATCCTGGGAGCAACTGAAGCTTTCTTT,CASSLSILGATEAFF
-,-,TRBV30,TRBJ2-1,TGTGCCTGGAGTGCACCCGTTCGCGCGGATTCCTACAATGAGCAGTTCTTC,CAWSAPVRADSYNEQFF
-,-,TRBV19,TRBJ2-2,TGTGCCAGTAGTATAGGGACTCTTAGCACCGGGGAGCTGTTTTTT,CASSIGTLSTGELFF
-,TRBD1,TRBV18,TRBJ2-5,TGTGCCAGCTCACCATTTGTGGACAGGACCCAAGAGACCCAGTACTTC,CASSPFVDRTQETQYF
-,-,TRBV14,TRBJ2-7,TGTGCCAGCAGCCCCCGCGGCCTCAATCCCTACGAGCAGTACTTC,CASSPRGLNPYEQYF
-,-,TRBV5-6,TRBJ2-1,TGTGCCAGCAGCTTTGGGGTGGGGGAGCAGTTCTTC,CASSFGVGEQFF
-,-,TRBV6-5,TRBJ2-7,TGTGCCAGCAGTGCCCTAGCGTCCCACGAGCAGTACTTC,CASSALASHEQYF
-,-,TRBV19,TRBJ1-1,TGTGCCAGTCTTAAGGACTCAGGGAGGTTTAACACTGAAGCTTTCTTT,CASLKDSGRFNTEAFF
few,TRBD1,TRBV10-3,TRBJ1-2,TGTGCCATCAGTGAAGCCCCGGGACAGGGCTATGGCTACACCTTC,CAISEAPGQGYGYTF
-,TRBD1,TRBV6-5,TRBJ2-7,TGTGCCAGCAGTGACAGGGGGCGCAGGTACGAGCAGTACTTC,CASSDRGRRYEQYF
few,-,TRBV10-1,TRBJ2-2,TGCGCCAGCAGTGAGTCGGGGCTCACCGGGGAGCTGTTTTTT,CASSESGLTGELFF
once,-,TRBV25-1,TRBJ1-1,TGTGCCAGCAGTGAACCGACGGATCTGAACACTGAAGCTTTCTTT,CASSEPTDLNTEAFF
-,TRBD2,TRBV4-1,TRBJ2-1,TGCGCCAGCAGCCACCCTCCCGGGACTAGCGGGAATGAGCAGTTCTTC,CASSHPPGTSGNEQFF
-,TRBD1,TRBV5-4,TRBJ2-3,TGTGCCAGCAGCTTGATAAGTGTCCGGACAGGGGGAGATACGCAGTATTTT,CASSLISVRTGGDTQYF
-,-,TRBV5-1,TRBJ2-5,TGCGCCAGCAGCTCTCATTCCCAAGAGACCCAGTACTTC,CASSSHSQETQYF
-,TRBD1,TRBV29-1,TRBJ2-7,TGCAGCGTTGCCGGGACAGCGTACGAGCAGTACTTC,CSVAGTAYEQYF
-,-,TRBV6-5,TRBJ2-7,TGTGCCAGCAGTTATGGCAGGGACCACGAGCAGTACTTC,CASSYGRDHEQYF
-,TRBD1,TRBV4-1,TRBJ1-1,TGCGCCAGCAGCCAACCACAGGGGGCGACGAACACTGAAGCTTTCTTT,CASSQPQGATNTEAFF
-,TRBD1,TRBV18,TRBJ2-3,TGTGCCAGCTCAACAGGGGCTGATACGCAGTATTTT,CASSTGADTQYF
-,-,TRBV2,TRBJ2-1,TGTGCCAGCAAGGGGCAGTCCTACAATGAGCAGTTCTTC,CASKGQSYNEQFF
once,TRBD2,TRBV25-1,TRBJ2-7,TGTGCCAGCAGTGACTCCGGTCGCGCGGGGGGCGAGGCCTACGAGCAGTACTTC,CASSDSGRAGGEAYEQYF
-,-,TRBV4-1,TRBJ1-2,TGCGCCAGCAGCCAGCCGACCCCGGGCCTCTCTGGCTACACCTTC,CASSQPTPGLSGYTF
-,TRBD2,TRBV29-1,TRBJ2-7,TGCAGCGTTTGTCCTAGCGGGAGGAACTACGAGCAGTACTTC,CSVCPSGRNYEQYF
-,-,TRBV27,TRBJ1-5,TGTGCCAGCAGTTGGCAGGGGAATAATCAGCCCCAGCATTTT,CASSWQGNNQPQHF
-,-,TRBV19,TRBJ2-7,TGTGCCAGTAGAGCGGGACACGGGTCCTACGAGCAGTACTTC,CASRAGHGSYEQYF
-,-,TRBV7-2,TRBJ1-3,TGTGCCAGCAGCAAAACGGGACTCCAGAGCTCTGGAAACACCATATATTTT,CASSKTGLQSSGNTIYF